The clone carrying this TCR beta chain was counted ten times or more. This table comes from immunoSEQ multiplex PCR, and its TCRdb copy is limited to in-frame clones, with some not included. In the table there are 50,000 or so clones, 80% to 95% of which are singletons. This entry is derived from a study of T cell changes during pregnancy in multiple sclerosis. The V and J ends lost 4 bases and 6 bases respectively, with 12 bases between them. The germline gives CDR1 MNHEY, CDR2 SVGAGI. CDR3 size: 13 residues. This clonotype was obtained from a female donor with multiple sclerosis, enrolled in a pregnancy study. The sequenced sample was CD4+ T cells from peripheral blood mononuclear cells, obtained after pregnancy. This rearrangement joins TRBV6-5 to TRBJ2-5; maybe TRBD2 (6 bases). The CDR3 spells CASSSSGVKTQYF. The CDR3 DNA reads as TGTGCCAGCAGTTCGTCGGGAGTAAAGACCCAGTACTTC.